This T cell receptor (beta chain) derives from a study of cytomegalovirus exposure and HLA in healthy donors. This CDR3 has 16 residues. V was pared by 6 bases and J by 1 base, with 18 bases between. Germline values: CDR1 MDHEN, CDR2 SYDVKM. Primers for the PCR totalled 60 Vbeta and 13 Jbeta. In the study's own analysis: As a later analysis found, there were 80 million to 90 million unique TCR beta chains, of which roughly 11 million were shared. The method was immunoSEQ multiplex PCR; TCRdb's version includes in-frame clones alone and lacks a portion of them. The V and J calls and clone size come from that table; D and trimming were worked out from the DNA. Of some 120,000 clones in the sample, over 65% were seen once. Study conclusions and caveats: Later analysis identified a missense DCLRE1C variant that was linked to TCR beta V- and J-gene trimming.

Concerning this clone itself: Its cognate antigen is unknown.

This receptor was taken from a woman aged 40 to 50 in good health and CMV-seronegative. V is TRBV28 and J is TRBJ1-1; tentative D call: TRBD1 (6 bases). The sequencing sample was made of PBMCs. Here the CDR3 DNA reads TGTGCCAGCAGCCCAACCGGGACAAGTGGGAACACTGAAGCTTTCTTT. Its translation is CASSPTGTSGNTEAFF.